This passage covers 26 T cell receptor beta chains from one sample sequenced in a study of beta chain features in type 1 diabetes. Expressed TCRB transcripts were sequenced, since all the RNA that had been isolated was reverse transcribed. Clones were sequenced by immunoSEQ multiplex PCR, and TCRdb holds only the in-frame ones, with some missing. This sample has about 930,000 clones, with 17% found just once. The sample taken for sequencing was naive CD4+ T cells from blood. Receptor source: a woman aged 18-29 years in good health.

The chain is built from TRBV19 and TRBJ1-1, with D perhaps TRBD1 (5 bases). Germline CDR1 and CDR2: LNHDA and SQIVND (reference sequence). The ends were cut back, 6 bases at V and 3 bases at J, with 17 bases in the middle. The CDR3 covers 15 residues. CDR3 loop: CASSLRGLEDTEAFF. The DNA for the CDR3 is TGTGCCAGTAGCCTTCGGGGCCTGGAGGACACTGAAGCTTTCTTT.

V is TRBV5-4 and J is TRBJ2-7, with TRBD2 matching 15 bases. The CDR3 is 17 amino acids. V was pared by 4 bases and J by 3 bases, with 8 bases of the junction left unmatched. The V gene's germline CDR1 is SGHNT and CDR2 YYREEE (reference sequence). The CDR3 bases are TGTGCCAGCAGCCCCGGGACTAGCGGGAGGACAAACTACGAGCAGTACTTC. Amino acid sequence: CASSPGTSGRTNYEQYF.

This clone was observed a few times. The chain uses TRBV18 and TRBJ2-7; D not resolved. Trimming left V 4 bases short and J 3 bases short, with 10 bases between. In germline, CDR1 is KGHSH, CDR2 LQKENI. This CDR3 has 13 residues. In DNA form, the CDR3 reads TGTGCCAGCTCACAGGTAGCCAGCTACGAGCAGTACTTC. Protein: CASSQVASYEQYF.

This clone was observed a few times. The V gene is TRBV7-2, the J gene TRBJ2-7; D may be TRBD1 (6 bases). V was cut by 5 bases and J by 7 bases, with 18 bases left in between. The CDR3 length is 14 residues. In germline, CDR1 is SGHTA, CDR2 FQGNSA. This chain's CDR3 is CASSPNTGLREQYF. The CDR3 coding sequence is TGTGCCAGCAGCCCTAACACAGGGTTGCGGGAGCAGTACTTC.

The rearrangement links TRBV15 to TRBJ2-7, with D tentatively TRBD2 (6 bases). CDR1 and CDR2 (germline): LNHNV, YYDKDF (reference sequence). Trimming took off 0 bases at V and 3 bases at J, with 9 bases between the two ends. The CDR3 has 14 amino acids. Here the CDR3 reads CATSRDLANYEQYF. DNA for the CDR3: TGTGCCACCAGCAGAGACCTAGCGAACTACGAGCAGTACTTC.

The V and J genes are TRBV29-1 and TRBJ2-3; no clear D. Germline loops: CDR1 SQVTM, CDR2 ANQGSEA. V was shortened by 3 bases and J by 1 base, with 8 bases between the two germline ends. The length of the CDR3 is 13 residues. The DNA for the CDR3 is TGCAGCGTTGATCTCGGACGCACAGATACGCAGTATTTT. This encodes CSVDLGRTDTQYF.

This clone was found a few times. The CDR3 loop reads CASSPPAVESFYEQYF. The CDR3 DNA is TGTGCCAGCTCACCCCCCGCGGTCGAGTCTTTCTACGAGCAGTACTTC. The chain employs TRBV18 and TRBJ2-7; D not resolved. The CDR3 is 16 residues long. The V gene's germline CDR1 is KGHSH and CDR2 LQKENI. Trimming shortened V by 3 bases and J by 3 bases, and 18 bases separated the two germline ends. Variable domain in full (rest from reference TRBV18 and TRBJ2-7): NAGVMQNPRHLVRRRGQEARLRCSPMKGHSHVYWYRQLPEEGLKFMVYLQKENIIDESGMPKERFSAEFPKEGPSILRIQQVVRGDSAAYFCASSPPAVESFYEQYFGPGTRLTVT.

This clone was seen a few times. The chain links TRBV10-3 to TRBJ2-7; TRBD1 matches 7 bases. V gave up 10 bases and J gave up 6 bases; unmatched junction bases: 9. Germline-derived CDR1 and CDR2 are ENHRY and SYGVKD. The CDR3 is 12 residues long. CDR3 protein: CASRTGTAEQYF. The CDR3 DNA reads TGTGCCAGCAGGACTGGGACAGCCGAGCAGTACTTC.

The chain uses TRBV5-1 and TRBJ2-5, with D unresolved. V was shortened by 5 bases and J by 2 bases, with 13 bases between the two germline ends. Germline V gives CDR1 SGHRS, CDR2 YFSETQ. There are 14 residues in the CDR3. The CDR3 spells CASRTRVHQETQYF. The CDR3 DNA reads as TGCGCCAGCAGGACCCGGGTTCATCAAGAGACCCAGTACTTC. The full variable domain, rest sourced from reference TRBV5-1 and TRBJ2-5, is KAGVTQTPRYLIKTRGQQVTLSCSPISGHRSVSWYQQTPGQGLQFLFEYFSETQRNKGNFPGRFSGRQFSNSRSEMNVSTLELGDSALYLCASRTRVHQETQYFGPGTRLLVL.

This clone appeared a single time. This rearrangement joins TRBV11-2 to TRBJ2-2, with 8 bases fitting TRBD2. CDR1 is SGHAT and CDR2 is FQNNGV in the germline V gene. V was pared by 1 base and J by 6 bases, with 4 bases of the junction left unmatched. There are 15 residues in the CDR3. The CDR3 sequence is CASSLVGLAPGELFF. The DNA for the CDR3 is TGTGCCAGCAGCTTAGTAGGACTAGCCCCCGGGGAGCTGTTTTTT.

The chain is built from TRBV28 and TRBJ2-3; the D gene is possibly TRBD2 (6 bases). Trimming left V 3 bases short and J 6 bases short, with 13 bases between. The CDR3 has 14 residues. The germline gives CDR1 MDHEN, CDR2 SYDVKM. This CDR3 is CASSLAGREDTQYF. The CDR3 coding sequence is TGTGCCAGCAGTTTGGCGGGGCGAGAGGATACGCAGTATTTT.

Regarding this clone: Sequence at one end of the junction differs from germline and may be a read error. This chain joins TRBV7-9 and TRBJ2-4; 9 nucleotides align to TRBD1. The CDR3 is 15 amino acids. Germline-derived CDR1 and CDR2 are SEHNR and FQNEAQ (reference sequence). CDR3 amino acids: CASSQQRQGENIQYF. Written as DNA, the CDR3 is TGCGCCAGCAGCCAACAACGACAGGGGGAAAACATTCAGTACTTC.

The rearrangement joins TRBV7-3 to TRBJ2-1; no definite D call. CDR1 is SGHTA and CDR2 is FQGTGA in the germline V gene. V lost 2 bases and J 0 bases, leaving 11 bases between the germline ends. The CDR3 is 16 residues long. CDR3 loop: CASSLSASRSYNEQFF. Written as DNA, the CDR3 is TGTGCCAGCAGCTTATCGGCTTCCCGCTCCTACAATGAGCAGTTCTTC.

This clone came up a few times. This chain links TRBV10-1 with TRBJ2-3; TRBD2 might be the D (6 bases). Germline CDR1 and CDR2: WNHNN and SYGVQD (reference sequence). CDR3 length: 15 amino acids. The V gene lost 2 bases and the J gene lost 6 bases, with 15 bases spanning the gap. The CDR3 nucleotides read TGCGCCAGCAGTGAGAGGGTTATGGGAGGCGATACGCAGTATTTT. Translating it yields CASSERVMGGDTQYF.

The DNA for the CDR3 is TGTGCCAGCAGCTTGGTAGCGGGAACCTACGAGCAGTACTTC. Translated: CASSLVAGTYEQYF. The chain has TRBV5-6 and TRBJ2-7; 8 bases map to TRBD2. The CDR3 loop spans 14 amino acids. The germline gives CDR1 SGHDT, CDR2 YYEEEE. The V gene end was trimmed by 0 bases and the J gene end by 2 bases; junction bases not matched to a gene: 1.

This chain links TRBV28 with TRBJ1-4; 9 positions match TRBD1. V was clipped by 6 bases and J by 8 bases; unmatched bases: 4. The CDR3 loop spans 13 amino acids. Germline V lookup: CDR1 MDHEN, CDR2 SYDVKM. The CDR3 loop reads CASSRQGEEKLFF. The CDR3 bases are TGTGCCAGCAGCAGACAGGGGGAAGAAAAACTGTTTTTT. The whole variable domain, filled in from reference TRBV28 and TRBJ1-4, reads DVKVTQSSRYLVKRTGEKVFLECVQDMDHENMFWYRQDPGLGLRLIYFSYDVKMKEKGDIPEGYSVSREKKERFSLILESASTNQTSMYLCASSRQGEEKLFFGSGTQLSVL.

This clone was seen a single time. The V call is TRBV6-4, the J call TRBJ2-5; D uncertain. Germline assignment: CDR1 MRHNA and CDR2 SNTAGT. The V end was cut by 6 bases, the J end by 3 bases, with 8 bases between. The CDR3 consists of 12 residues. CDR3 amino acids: CASRTTKETQYF. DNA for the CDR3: TGTGCCAGCAGGACAACTAAAGAGACCCAGTACTTC.

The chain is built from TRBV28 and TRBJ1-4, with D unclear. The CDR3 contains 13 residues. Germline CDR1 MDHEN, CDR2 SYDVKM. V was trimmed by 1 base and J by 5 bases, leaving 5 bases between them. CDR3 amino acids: CASSLLLNEKLFF. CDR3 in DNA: TGTGCCAGCAGTTTATTGCTCAATGAAAAACTGTTTTTT.

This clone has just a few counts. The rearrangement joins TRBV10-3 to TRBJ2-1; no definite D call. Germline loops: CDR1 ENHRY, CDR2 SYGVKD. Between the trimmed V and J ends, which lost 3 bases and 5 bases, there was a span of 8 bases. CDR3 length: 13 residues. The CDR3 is CAISDLNDNEQFF. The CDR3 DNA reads TGTGCCATCAGTGACCTTAACGACAATGAGCAGTTCTTC.

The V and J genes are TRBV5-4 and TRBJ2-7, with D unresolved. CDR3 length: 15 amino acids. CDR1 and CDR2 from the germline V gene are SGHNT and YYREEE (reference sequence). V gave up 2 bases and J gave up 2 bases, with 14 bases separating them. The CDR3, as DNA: TGTGCCAGCAGCTTCGGTGTAGCCGCTCCCTACGAGCAGTACTTC. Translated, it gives CASSFGVAAPYEQYF. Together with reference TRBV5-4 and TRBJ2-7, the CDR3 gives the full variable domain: ETGVTQSPTHLIKTRGQQVTLRCSSQSGHNTVSWYQQALGQGPQFIFQYYREEENGRGNFPPRFSGLQFPNYSSELNVNALELDDSALYLCASSFGVAAPYEQYFGPGTRLTVT.

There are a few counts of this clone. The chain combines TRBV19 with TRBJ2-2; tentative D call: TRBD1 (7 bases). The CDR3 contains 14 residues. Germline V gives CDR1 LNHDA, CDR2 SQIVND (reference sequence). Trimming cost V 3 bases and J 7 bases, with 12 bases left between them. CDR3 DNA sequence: TGTGCCAGTAGTATGCAGGGGGGAAGCGGGGAGCTGTTTTTT. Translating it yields CASSMQGGSGELFF.

This CDR3 reads CASSLGILAGGGETQYF. The DNA for the CDR3 is TGTGCCAGCAGCTTAGGTATTCTAGCGGGAGGAGGAGAGACCCAGTACTTC. The J gene is TRBJ2-5, the V gene TRBV7-2, with 11 nucleotides matching TRBD2. Germline V CDR1 and CDR2: SGHTA, FQGNSA. Unmatched junction bases numbered 8, after V lost 1 base and J lost 4 bases. The CDR3 runs to 17 residues.

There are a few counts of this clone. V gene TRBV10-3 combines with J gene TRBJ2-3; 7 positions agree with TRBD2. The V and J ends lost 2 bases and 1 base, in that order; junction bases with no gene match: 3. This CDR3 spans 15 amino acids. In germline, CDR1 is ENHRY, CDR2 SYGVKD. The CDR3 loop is CAISEPGGRTDTQYF. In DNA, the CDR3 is TGTGCCATCAGTGAGCCGGGAGGACGCACAGATACGCAGTATTTT.

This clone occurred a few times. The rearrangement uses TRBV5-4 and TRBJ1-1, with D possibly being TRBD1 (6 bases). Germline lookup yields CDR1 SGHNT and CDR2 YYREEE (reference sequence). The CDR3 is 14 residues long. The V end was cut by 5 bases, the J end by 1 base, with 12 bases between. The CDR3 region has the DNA TGTGCCAGCAGTAGGGACACTAAGAACACTGAAGCTTTCTTT. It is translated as CASSRDTKNTEAFF.

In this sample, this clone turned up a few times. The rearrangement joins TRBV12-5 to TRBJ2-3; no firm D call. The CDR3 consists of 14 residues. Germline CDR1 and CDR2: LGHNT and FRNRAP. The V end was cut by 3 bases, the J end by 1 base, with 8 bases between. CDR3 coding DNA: TGTGCTAGTGGTTTCGGCCAACGCACAGATACGCAGTATTTT. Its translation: CASGFGQRTDTQYF.

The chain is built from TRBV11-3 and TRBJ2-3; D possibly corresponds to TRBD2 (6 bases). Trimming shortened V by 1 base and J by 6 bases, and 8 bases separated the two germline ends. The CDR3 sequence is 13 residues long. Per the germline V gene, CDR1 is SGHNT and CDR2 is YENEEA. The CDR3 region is CASSLGSGDTQYF. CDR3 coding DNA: TGTGCCAGCAGCTTAGGGAGCGGGGATACGCAGTATTTT.